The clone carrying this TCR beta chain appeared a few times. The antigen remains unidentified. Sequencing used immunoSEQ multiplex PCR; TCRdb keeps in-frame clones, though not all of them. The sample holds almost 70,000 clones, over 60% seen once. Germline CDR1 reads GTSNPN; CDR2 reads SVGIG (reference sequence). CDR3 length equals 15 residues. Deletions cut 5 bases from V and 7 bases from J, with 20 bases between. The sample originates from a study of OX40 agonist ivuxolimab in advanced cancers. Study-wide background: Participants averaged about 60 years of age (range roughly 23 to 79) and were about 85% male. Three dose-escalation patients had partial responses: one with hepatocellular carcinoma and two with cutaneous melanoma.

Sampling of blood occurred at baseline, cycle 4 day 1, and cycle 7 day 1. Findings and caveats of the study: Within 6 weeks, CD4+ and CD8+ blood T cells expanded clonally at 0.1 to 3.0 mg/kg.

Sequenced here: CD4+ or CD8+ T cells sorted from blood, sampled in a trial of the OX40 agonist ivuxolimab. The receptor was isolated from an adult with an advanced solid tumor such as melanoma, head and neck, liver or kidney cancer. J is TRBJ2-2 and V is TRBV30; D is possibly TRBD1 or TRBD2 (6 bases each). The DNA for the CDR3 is TGTGCCTGGGAAACGACAGGCTCGCGGGGCGGGGAGCTGTTTTTT. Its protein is CAWETTGSRGGELFF. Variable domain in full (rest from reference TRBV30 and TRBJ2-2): SQTIHQWPATLVQPVGSPLSLECTVEGTSNPNLYWYRQAAGRGLQLLFYSVGIGQISSEVPQNLSASRPQDRQFILSSKKLLLSDSGFYLCAWETTGSRGGELFFGEGSRLTVL.